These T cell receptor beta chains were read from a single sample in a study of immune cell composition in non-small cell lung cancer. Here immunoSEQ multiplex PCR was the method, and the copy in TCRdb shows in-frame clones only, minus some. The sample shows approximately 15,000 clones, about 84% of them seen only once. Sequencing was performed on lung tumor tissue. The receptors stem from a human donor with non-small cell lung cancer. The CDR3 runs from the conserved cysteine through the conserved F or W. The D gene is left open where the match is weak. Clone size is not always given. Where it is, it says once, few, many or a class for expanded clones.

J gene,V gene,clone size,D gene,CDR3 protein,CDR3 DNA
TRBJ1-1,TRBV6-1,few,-,CALRLRDRNTEAFF,TGTGCCCTTCGACTCCGGGACCGGAACACTGAAGCTTTCTTT
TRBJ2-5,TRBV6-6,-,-,CASSYEGNYFQTQYF,TGTGCCAGCAGTTACGAGGGTAACTACTTCCAGACCCAGTACTTC
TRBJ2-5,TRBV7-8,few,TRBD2,CASSHGREETQYF,TGTGCCAGCAGCCACGGGAGGGAAGAGACCCAGTACTTC
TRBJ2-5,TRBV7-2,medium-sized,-,CASSLFSGGGQETQYF,TGTGCCAGCAGCTTATTTAGCGGAGGGGGGCAAGAGACCCAGTACTTC
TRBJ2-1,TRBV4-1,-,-,CASSQEGWGSSYNEQFF,TGCGCCAGCAGCCAAGAAGGTTGGGGGAGCTCCTACAATGAGCAGTTCTTC
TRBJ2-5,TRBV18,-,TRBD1,CASSPRTGAEETQYF,TGTGCCAGCTCACCACGGACAGGGGCCGAGGAGACCCAGTACTTC
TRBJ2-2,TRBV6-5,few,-,CASKRDFQNTGELFF,TGTGCCAGCAAACGGGACTTTCAGAACACCGGGGAGCTGTTTTTT
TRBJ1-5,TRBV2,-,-,CASTDTNSNQPQHF,TGTGCCAGCACTGACACAAATAGCAATCAGCCCCAGCATTTT
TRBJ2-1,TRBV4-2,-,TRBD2,CASSFLGAGGAYNEQFF,TGTGCCAGCAGTTTTCTGGGGGCGGGAGGGGCCTACAATGAGCAGTTCTTC
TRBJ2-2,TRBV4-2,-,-,CASSDEAGELFF,TGTGCCAGCAGCGACGAGGCCGGGGAGCTGTTTTTT
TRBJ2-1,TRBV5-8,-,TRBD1,CASTLGGQGVGNEQFF,TGTGCCAGCACCCTGGGGGGACAGGGGGTTGGCAATGAGCAGTTCTTC
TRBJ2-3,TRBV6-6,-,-,CASSLLFIGQEWYF,TGTGCCAGCAGTTTACTCTTTATCGGCCAGGAATGGTATTTT
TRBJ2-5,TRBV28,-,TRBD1,CASSFPPMTGGEETQYF,TGTGCCAGCAGTTTTCCCCCCATGACAGGGGGCGAAGAGACCCAGTACTTC
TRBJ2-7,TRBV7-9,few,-,CASSHVQGGGSSYEQYF,TGTGCCAGCAGCCACGTCCAGGGCGGAGGGTCCTCCTACGAGCAGTACTTC
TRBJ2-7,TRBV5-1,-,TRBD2,CASGPGTSGYEQYF,TGCGCCAGCGGACCCGGGACTAGCGGCTACGAGCAGTACTTC
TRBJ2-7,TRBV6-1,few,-,CASNEGSGTYEQYF,TGTGCCAGCAACGAAGGTTCAGGGACCTACGAGCAGTACTTC
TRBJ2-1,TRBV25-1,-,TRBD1,CASKTGGRDEQFF,TGTGCCAGCAAGACAGGGGGCCGGGATGAGCAGTTCTTC
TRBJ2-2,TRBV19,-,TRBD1,CASRPRTGDTGELFF,TGTGCCAGTAGACCCCGGACAGGGGACACCGGGGAGCTGTTTTTT
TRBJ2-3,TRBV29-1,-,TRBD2,CSVPGTSGITDTQYF,TGCAGCGTCCCAGGGACTAGCGGGATCACAGATACGCAGTATTTT
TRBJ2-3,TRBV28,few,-,CASSFLQGTDTQYF,TGTGCCAGCAGTTTTTTACAGGGCACAGATACGCAGTATTTT
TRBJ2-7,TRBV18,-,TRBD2,CASSPPGLAGVGVYEQYF,TGTGCCAGCTCACCCCCGGGACTAGCGGGGGTGGGCGTCTACGAGCAGTACTTC
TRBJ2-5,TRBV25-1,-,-,CASSDPFAVQETQYF,TGTGCCAGCAGCGACCCATTTGCGGTACAAGAGACCCAGTACTTC
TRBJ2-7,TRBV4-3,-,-,CASSPSSHGERYEQYF,TGCGCCAGCAGCCCTTCCTCCCACGGGGAGCGGTACGAGCAGTACTTC
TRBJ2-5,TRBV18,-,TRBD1,CASSPGQEVSATQYF,TGTGCCAGCTCACCGGGACAGGAGGTCTCAGCGACCCAGTACTTC
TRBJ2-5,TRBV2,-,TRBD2,CASIRTSGTGETQYF,TGTGCCAGCATTCGGACTAGCGGGACGGGGGAGACCCAGTACTTC
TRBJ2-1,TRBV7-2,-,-,CASTESSYNEQFF,TGTGCCAGCACGGAAAGCTCCTACAATGAGCAGTTCTTC
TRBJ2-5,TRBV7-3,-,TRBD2,CASSLIGGRAGETQYF,TGTGCCAGCAGCTTAATTGGCGGGAGGGCCGGGGAGACCCAGTACTTC
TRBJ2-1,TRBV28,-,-,CASSLALSYNEQFF,TGTGCCAGCAGTCTAGCCCTCTCCTACAATGAGCAGTTCTTC
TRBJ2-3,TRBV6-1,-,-,CATGEGIDGTDTQYF,TGTGCCACAGGTGAGGGAATTGATGGGACAGATACGCAGTATTTT
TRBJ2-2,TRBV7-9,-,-,CASKLGRRVTGELFF,TGTGCCAGCAAGTTGGGCAGGAGGGTCACCGGGGAGCTGTTTTTT
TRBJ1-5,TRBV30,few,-,CAWSEEGSQPQHF,TGTGCCTGGAGTGAGGAGGGTAGTCAGCCCCAGCATTTT
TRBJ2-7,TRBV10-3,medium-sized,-,CAISESTQGRSYEQYF,TGTGCCATCAGTGAGTCGACGCAGGGTAGGTCCTACGAGCAGTACTTC
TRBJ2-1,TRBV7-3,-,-,CASSLGLEGGEQFF,TGTGCCAGCAGCTTAGGACTGGAAGGTGGTGAGCAGTTCTTC
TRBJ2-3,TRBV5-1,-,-,CASSLGGVVDTQYF,TGCGCCAGCAGCTTAGGTGGCGTGGTGGATACGCAGTATTTT
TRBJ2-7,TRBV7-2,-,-,CASSLANPGIGYF,TGTGCCAGCAGCTTAGCGAATCCGGGGATCGGGTACTTC
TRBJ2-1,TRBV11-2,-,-,CASSLWGGHNEQFF,TGTGCCAGCAGCTTATGGGGTGGTCACAATGAGCAGTTCTTC
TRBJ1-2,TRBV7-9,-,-,CASTPSSGNYGYTF,TGTGCCAGCACCCCTTCTTCGGGCAACTATGGCTACACCTTC
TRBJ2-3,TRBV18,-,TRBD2,CASSPRTGGRGTDTQYF,TGTGCCAGCTCACCGAGGACGGGCGGGAGAGGCACAGATACGCAGTATTTT